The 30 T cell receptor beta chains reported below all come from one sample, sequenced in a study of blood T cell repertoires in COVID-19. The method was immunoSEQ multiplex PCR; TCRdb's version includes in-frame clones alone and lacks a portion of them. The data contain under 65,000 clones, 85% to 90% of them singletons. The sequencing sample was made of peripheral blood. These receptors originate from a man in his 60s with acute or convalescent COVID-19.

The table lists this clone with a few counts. Here the CDR3 DNA reads TGTGCCAGCAGTTCACTCCGACTAGCGGGAGTTAACGAGCAGTACTTC. Its translation: CASSSLRLAGVNEQYF. The rearrangement uses TRBV28 and TRBJ2-7, with 12 bases lining up with TRBD2. The CDR3 covers 16 residues. The V gene end was trimmed by 4 bases and the J gene end by 5 bases; junction bases not matched to a gene: 9. The germline CDR1 and CDR2 sequences are MDHEN and SYDVKM.

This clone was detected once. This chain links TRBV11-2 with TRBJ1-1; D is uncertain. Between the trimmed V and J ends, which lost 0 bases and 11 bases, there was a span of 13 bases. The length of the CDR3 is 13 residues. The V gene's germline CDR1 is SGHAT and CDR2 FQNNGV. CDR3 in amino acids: CASSLDRDLGAFF. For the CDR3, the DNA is TGTGCCAGCAGCTTAGATCGGGATTTGGGCGCTTTCTTT.

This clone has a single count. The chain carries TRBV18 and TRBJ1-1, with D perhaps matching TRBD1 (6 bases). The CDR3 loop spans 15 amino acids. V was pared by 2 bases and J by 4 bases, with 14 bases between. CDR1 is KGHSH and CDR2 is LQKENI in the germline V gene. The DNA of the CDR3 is TGTGCCAGCTCACCAGGGCAGGGGATATTCACTGAAGCTTTCTTT. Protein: CASSPGQGIFTEAFF.

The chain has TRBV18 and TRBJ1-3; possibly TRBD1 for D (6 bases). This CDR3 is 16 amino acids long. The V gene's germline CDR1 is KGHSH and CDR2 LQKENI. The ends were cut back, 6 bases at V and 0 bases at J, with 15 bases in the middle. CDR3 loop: CASSLGTLSSGNTIYF. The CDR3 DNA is TGTGCCAGCTCCCTCGGGACACTTAGCTCTGGAAACACCATATATTTT.

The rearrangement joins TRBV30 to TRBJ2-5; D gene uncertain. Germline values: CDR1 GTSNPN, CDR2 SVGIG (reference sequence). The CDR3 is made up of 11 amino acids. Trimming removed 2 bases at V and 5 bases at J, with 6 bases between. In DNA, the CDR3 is TGTGCCTGGAGTTCGCGCGAGACCCAGTACTTC. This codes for CAWSSRETQYF.

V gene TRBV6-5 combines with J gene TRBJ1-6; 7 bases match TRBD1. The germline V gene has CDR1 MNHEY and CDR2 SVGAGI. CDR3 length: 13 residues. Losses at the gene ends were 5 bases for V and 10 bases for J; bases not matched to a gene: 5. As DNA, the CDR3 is TGTGCCAGCAGTAGGACAGGTCAATCACCCCTCCACTTT. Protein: CASSRTGQSPLHF.

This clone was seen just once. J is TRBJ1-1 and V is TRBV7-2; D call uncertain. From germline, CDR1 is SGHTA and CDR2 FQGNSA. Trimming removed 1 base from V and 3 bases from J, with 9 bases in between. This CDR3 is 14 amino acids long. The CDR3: CASSLGPRYTEAFF. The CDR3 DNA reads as TGTGCCAGCAGCTTAGGACCGCGGTACACTGAAGCTTTCTTT.

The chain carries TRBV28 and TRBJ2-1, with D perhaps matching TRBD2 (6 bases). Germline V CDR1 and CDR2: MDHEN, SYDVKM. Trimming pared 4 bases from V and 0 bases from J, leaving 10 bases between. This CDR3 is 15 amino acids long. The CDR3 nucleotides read TGTGCCAGCAGTTCCCCCGGGAGCTCCTACAATGAGCAGTTCTTC. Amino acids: CASSSPGSSYNEQFF.

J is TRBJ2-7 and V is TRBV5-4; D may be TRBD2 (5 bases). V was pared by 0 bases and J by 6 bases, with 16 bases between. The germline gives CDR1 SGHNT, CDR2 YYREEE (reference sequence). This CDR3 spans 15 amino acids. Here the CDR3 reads CASSLAGLPGVEQYF. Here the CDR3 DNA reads TGTGCCAGCAGCTTGGCCGGACTCCCCGGGGTCGAGCAGTACTTC.

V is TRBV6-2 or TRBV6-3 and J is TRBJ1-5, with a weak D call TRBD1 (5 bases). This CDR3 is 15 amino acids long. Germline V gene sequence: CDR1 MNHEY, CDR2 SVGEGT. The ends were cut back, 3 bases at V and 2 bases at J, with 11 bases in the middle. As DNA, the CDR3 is TGTGCCAGCAGTTATCGGGGGGGAGGCAATCAGCCCCAGCATTTT. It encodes CASSYRGGGNQPQHF.

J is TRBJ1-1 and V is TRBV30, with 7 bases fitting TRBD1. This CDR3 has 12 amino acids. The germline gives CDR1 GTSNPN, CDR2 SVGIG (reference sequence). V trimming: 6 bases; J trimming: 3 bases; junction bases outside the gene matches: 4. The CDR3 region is CACRTGDTEAFF. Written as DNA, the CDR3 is TGTGCCTGTAGAACAGGGGACACTGAAGCTTTCTTT. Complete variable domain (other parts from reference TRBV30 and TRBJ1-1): SQTIHQWPATLVQPVGSPLSLECTVEGTSNPNLYWYRQAAGRGLQLLFYSVGIGQISSEVPQNLSASRPQDRQFILSSKKLLLSDSGFYLCACRTGDTEAFFGQGTRLTVV.

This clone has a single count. CDR3 sequence: CASSYRQRGKNIQYF. The CDR3 DNA is TGTGCCAGCAGTTACAGACAGAGGGGGAAAAACATTCAGTACTTC. The V gene is TRBV6-5, the J gene TRBJ2-4; the D gene is possibly TRBD1 (6 bases). The CDR3 has 15 amino acids. Germline V gene sequence: CDR1 MNHEY, CDR2 SVGAGI. V lost 2 bases to trimming and J lost 4 bases, with 12 bases between them.

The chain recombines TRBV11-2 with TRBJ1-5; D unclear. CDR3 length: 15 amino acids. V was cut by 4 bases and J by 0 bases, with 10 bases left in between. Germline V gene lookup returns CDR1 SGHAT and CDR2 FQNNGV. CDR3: CASSSTADSNQPQHF. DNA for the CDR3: TGTGCCAGCAGCTCAACCGCGGATAGCAATCAGCCCCAGCATTTT.

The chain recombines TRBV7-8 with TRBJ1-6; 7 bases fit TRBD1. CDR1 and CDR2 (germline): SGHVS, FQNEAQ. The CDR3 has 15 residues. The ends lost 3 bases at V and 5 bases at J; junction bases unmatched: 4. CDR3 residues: CASSLETGNNSPLHF. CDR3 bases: TGTGCCAGCAGCTTGGAGACAGGGAATAATTCACCCCTCCACTTT.

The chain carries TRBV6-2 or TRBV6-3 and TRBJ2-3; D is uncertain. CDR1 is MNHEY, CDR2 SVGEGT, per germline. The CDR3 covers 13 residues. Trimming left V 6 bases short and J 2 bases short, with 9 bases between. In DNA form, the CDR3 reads TGTGCCAGCAGCTCCAGACTCACAGATACGCAGTATTTT. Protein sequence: CASSSRLTDTQYF.

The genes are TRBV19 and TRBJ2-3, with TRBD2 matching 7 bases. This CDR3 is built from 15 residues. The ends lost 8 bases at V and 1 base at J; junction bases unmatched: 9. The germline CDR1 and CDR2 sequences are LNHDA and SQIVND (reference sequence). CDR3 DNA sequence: TGTGCCAGTTCACCAAGCGGGATCGGCACAGATACGCAGTATTTT. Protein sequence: CASSPSGIGTDTQYF.

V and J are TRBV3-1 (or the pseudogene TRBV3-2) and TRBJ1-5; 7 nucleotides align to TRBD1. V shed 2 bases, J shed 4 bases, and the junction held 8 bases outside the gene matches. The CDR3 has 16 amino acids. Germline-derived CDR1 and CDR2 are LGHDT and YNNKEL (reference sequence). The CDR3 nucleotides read TGTGCCAGCAGCCAAAATCCGGGACAGCTAAATCAGCCCCAGCATTTT. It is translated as CASSQNPGQLNQPQHF.

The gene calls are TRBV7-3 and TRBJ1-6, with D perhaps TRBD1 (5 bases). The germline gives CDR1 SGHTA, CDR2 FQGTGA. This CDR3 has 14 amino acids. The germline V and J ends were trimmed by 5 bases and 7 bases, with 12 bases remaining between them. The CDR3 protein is CASSQTGGNSPLHF. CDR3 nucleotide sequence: TGTGCCAGCAGCCAGACGGGGGGGAATTCACCCCTCCACTTT.

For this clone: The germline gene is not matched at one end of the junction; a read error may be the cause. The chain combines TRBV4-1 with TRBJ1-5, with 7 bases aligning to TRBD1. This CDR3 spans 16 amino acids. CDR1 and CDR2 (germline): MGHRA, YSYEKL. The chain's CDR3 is CASRQEAGGGSQPQHF. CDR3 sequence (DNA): TGCGCCAGCAGGCAAGAGGCAGGGGGAGGAAGTCAGCCCCAGCATTTT.

The CDR3 spells CASSQVPPGQNTGELFF. CDR3 DNA: TGTGCCAGCAGCCAAGTACCACCGGGACAAAACACCGGGGAGCTGTTTTTT. This chain connects TRBV4-2 to TRBJ2-2, with TRBD1 as a possible D gene (6 bases). The CDR3 sequence is 17 residues long. The V gene lost 1 base and the J gene lost 2 bases, with 14 bases spanning the gap. Germline V CDR1 and CDR2: LGHNA, YNFKEQ.

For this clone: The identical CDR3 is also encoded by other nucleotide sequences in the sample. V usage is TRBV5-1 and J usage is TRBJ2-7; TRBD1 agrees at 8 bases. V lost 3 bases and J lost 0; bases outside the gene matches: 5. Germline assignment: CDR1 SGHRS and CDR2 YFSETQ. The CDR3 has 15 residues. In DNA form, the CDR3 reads TGCGCCAGCAGCTCACGACAGGGGTCCTCCTACGAGCAGTACTTC. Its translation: CASSSRQGSSYEQYF. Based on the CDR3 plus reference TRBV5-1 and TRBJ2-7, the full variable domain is KAGVTQTPRYLIKTRGQQVTLSCSPISGHRSVSWYQQTPGQGLQFLFEYFSETQRNKGNFPGRFSGRQFSNSRSEMNVSTLELGDSALYLCASSSRQGSSYEQYFGPGTRLTVT.

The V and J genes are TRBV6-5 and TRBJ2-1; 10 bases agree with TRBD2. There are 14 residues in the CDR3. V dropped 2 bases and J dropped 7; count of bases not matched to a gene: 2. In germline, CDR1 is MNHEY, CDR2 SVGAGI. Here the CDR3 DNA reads TGTGCCAGCAGTTACAGCGGGAGGGGTAATGAGCAGTTCTTC. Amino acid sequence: CASSYSGRGNEQFF.

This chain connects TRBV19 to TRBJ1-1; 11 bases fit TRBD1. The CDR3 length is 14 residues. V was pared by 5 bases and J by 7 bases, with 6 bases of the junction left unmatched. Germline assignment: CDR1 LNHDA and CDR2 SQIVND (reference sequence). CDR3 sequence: CASSLDRGLREAFF. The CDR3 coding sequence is TGTGCCAGTAGTCTGGACAGGGGGCTTCGTGAAGCTTTCTTT.

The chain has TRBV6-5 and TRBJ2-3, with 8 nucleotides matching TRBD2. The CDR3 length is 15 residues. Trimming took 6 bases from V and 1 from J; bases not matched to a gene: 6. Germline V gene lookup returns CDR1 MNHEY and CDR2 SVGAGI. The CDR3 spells CASRTGGAGTDTQYF. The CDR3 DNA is TGTGCCAGCAGGACGGGGGGGGCAGGCACAGATACGCAGTATTTT.

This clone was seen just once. This CDR3 reads CSVEFVGAFYNEQFF. The CDR3 nucleotides are TGCAGCGTTGAATTCGTGGGAGCTTTCTACAATGAGCAGTTCTTC. J is TRBJ2-1 and V is TRBV29-1; tentatively, D is TRBD2 (5 bases). This CDR3 spans 15 amino acids. CDR1 and CDR2 from the germline V gene are SQVTM and ANQGSEA. V was cut by 2 bases and J by 3 bases, with 14 bases left in between.

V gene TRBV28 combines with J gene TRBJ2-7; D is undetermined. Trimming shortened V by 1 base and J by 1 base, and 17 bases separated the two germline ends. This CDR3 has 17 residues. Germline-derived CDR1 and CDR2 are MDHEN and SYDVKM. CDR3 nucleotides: TGTGCCAGCAGTTTATCCGGGTGGCGGCGACTTTCCTACGAGCAGTACTTC. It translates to CASSLSGWRRLSYEQYF.

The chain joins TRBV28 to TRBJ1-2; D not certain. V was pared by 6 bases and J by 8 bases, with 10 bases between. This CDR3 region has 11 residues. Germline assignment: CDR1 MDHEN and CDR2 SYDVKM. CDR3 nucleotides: TGTGCCAGCAGCGACACGGTCGGCTACACCTTC. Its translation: CASSDTVGYTF.

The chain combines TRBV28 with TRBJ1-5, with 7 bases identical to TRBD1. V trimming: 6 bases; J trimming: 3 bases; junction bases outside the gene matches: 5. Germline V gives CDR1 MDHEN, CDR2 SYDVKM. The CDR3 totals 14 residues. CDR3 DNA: TGTGCCAGCAGCCTGGGGACAGTCAATCAGCCCCAGCATTTT. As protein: CASSLGTVNQPQHF.

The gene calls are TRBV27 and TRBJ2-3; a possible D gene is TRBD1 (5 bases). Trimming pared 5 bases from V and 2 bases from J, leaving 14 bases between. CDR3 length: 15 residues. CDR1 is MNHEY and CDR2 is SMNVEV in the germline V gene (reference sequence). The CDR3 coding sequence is TGTGCCAGCAGTGGCGAGTGGGGCCCCACAGATACGCAGTATTTT. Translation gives CASSGEWGPTDTQYF.

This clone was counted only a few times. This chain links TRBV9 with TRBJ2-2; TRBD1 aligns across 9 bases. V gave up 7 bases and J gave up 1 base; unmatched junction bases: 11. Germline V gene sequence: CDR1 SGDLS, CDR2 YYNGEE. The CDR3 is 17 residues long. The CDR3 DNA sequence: TGTGCCAGCGGGACAGGGAGGTTTACATTGAACACCGGGGAGCTGTTTTTT. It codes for CASGTGRFTLNTGELFF.